This T cell receptor (beta chain) was recovered during a study of T cell repertoires in cytomegalovirus infection. About the research overall: Public signatures in TCR beta pointed to CMV infection and matching HLA type.

A word on this clonotype: The antigen is not known.

General study findings and limits: HLA-C-restricted TCR beta clonotypes specific for CMV led the ex vivo response.

The CDR3 loop spans 14 amino acids. The V gene's germline CDR1 is SGHNT and CDR2 YYREEE (reference sequence). Between the trimmed V and J ends, which lost 4 bases and 1 base, there was a span of 11 bases. TCRdb itself ran the reads through MiXCR, one entry per CDR3 protein. The sample holds roughly 730,000 distinct CDR3 sequences, roughly 30% seen once. The material sequenced was cultured PBMCs, taken from culture after CMV antigen stimulation. The origin of this receptor is a human donor in good health (CMV status not recorded). Some clones in this sample may be carry-over from other donors' samples. The rearrangement links TRBV5-4 to TRBJ1-1; a possible D gene is TRBD1 (5 bases). The CDR3 nucleotides are TGTGCCAGCAGCGCAGGGAACAAGAACACTGAAGCTTTCTTT. It translates to CASSAGNKNTEAFF.